Sequencing of this T cell receptor (beta chain) was carried out in a study of monozygotic twins with inflammatory bowel disease. The study's findings and limits: The study found lower TCRbeta diversity (inverse Simpson) in IBD patients than in healthy co-twins. What may have added variability to patient repertoires is that immunosuppressive treatments differed. Concordance status among twins (concordant versus discordant) showed no link to repertoire similarity, possibly from limited power.

As regards this clonotype: Antigen specificity is unknown.

Germline CDR1 reads SEHNR; CDR2 reads FQNEAQ (reference sequence). This CDR3 is 15 amino acids long. Researchers used roughly 3.5 ug of total RNA for each TCR library. TCRdb reprocessed the 5' RACE reads; each CDR3 protein has one entry and no DNA is given. The table lists more than 100,000 distinct CDR3 sequences, with 1.9% in the top ten. The chain couples TRBV7-9 to TRBJ2-5. The TCR comes from a human donor with ulcerative colitis or Crohn's disease, or a healthy co-twin of an affected twin (not recorded which). Sequenced: blood. The CDR3 spells CASSLGGGIQETQYF.